A single sample gave rise to the 18 T cell receptor beta chains below, sequenced in a study of blood T cell repertoires in COVID-19 (dated by TCRdb to the early 2020s). The library was built by means of the immunoSEQ multiplex PCR assay. As stored in TCRdb, this immuneACCESS dataset retains in-frame rearrangements with V and J assigned. A fraction of the clones does not appear; measured against another copy, unresolved V genes explain less than half of the discrepancy, and the remainder lacks a known reason. The sample contains fewer than 200,000 clones, 84% of them found a single time. The ten biggest clones cover around 15% of the sample. The sequencing input was PBMCs or T cells enriched from blood (not recorded which). The receptors stem from a man aged 50 or older who had recovered from COVID-19.

The chain uses TRBV18 and TRBJ1-1, with 8 bases aligning to TRBD1. CDR3 size: 14 residues. The germline CDR1 and CDR2 sequences are KGHSH and LQKENI. V trimming: 2 bases; J trimming: 1 base; junction bases outside the gene matches: 0. The CDR3: CASSPDRGNTEAFF. For the CDR3, the DNA is TGTGCCAGCTCACCAGACAGGGGGAACACTGAAGCTTTCTTT.

The J gene is TRBJ2-5, the V gene TRBV5-1; TRBD2 aligns across 10 bases. The CDR3 extends over 16 amino acids. The junction had 8 bases not matched to a gene; V was cut back by 6 bases and J by 0 bases. CDR1 and CDR2 from the germline V gene are SGHRS and YFSETQ. CDR3 sequence: CASTGGSGGYQETQYF. The CDR3 DNA sequence: TGCGCCAGCACCGGGGGTAGCGGGGGGTACCAAGAGACCCAGTACTTC.

The chain combines TRBV5-4 with TRBJ1-1; tentative D call: TRBD1 (6 bases). The ends were cut back, 2 bases at V and 5 bases at J, with 16 bases in the middle. Germline CDR1 is SGHNT and CDR2 is YYREEE (reference sequence). The CDR3 is 15 residues long. The CDR3 here is CASSFRVGAPTEAFF. The CDR3 DNA sequence: TGTGCCAGCAGCTTCCGTGTGGGGGCGCCGACTGAAGCTTTCTTT.

V gene TRBV19 combines with J gene TRBJ1-4; no clear D. CDR1 is LNHDA and CDR2 is SQIVND in the germline V gene (reference sequence). V dropped 0 bases and J dropped 7 bases, with 12 bases sitting between them. The CDR3 is made up of 15 amino acids. CDR3 loop: CASSIDHYDGEKLFF. CDR3 DNA sequence: TGTGCCAGTAGTATAGACCACTACGATGGTGAAAAACTGTTTTTT. Variable domain in full (rest from reference TRBV19 and TRBJ1-4): DGGITQSPKYLFRKEGQNVTLSCEQNLNHDAMYWYRQDPGQGLRLIYYSQIVNDFQKGDIAEGYSVSREKKESFPLTVTSAQKNPTAFYLCASSIDHYDGEKLFFGSGTQLSVL.

The chain combines TRBV6-5 with TRBJ2-7; D unresolved. V shed 6 bases and J shed 1 base, with 10 bases lying between them. CDR1 is MNHEY and CDR2 is SVGAGI in the germline V gene. The CDR3 has 13 amino acids. CDR3 residues: CASRAFKSYEQYF. CDR3 in DNA: TGTGCCAGCAGGGCCTTCAAGTCCTACGAGCAGTACTTC.

This chain uses TRBV30 with TRBJ2-1, with 9 positions matching TRBD1. V was clipped by 3 bases and J by 0 bases; unmatched bases: 0. The CDR3 runs 14 residues. CDR1 GTSNPN and CDR2 SVGIG come from the germline V gene (reference sequence). The CDR3 DNA reads TGTGCCTGGAGGACAGGGGGCTCCTACAATGAGCAGTTCTTC. This gives the protein CAWRTGGSYNEQFF.

The chain has TRBV4-1 and TRBJ1-5, with D possibly matching TRBD1 (5 bases). V lost 1 base and J 0 bases, leaving 13 bases between the germline ends. The CDR3 is 17 amino acids. Germline CDR1 MGHRA, CDR2 YSYEKL. Here the CDR3 reads CASSQGRGRSSNQPQHF. In DNA, the CDR3 is TGCGCCAGCAGCCAAGGGAGGGGAAGAAGTAGCAATCAGCCCCAGCATTTT.

The rearrangement links TRBV6-1 to TRBJ1-3, with D maybe TRBD1 (5 bases). V was shortened by 0 bases and J by 3 bases, with 9 bases between the two germline ends. Germline CDR1 reads MNHNS; CDR2 reads SASEGT. The CDR3 extends over 15 amino acids. The CDR3 is CASSEAQGGGNTIYF. Written as DNA, the CDR3 is TGTGCCAGCAGTGAAGCCCAGGGTGGTGGAAACACCATATATTTT.

The gene calls are TRBV2 and TRBJ2-7; D unclear. Germline values: CDR1 SNHLY, CDR2 FYNNEI. Trimming took off 1 base at V and 4 bases at J, with 11 bases between the two ends. This CDR3 has 14 amino acids. The CDR3 DNA reads TGTGCCAGCAGTGAAGGGCTTGTTCCTTACGAGCAGTACTTC. Translation gives CASSEGLVPYEQYF.

This clone was found a few times. The chain links TRBV5-4 to TRBJ2-5, with D tentatively TRBD2 (6 bases). The length of the CDR3 is 13 residues. Germline CDR1 and CDR2: SGHNT and YYREEE (reference sequence). With 4 bases removed from V and 2 bases from J, the gap between germline ends came to 9 bases. The CDR3 DNA follows: TGTGCCAGCAGCGCGCGGGATCAAGAGACCCAGTACTTC. It specifies CASSARDQETQYF.

The J gene is TRBJ1-2, the V gene TRBV7-5. TRBV7-5 has pseudogene status. The CDR3 has 13 amino acids. The CDR3 spells CARSLWAAGGYTF. CDR3 DNA: TGTGCCAGAAGCTTATGGGCTGCGGGGGGCTACACCTTC.

The chain recombines TRBV2 with TRBJ1-3, with TRBD1 matching over 8 bases. Germline CDR1 SNHLY, CDR2 FYNNEI. V lost 6 bases and J lost 2; bases outside the gene matches: 6. This CDR3 has 15 amino acids. The CDR3 reads CASRATGGPGNTIYF. The DNA of the CDR3 is TGTGCCAGCAGAGCAACAGGGGGGCCTGGAAACACCATATATTTT.

The V call is TRBV6-1, the J call TRBJ1-5; D may be TRBD1 (6 bases). The CDR3 is 15 residues long. CDR1 MNHNS and CDR2 SASEGT come from the germline V gene. V was pared by 3 bases and J by 8 bases, with 17 bases between. CDR3 in DNA: TGTGCCAGCAGTGAGCCGGGACAAGGGAACGAGCCCCAGCATTTT. It yields the protein CASSEPGQGNEPQHF.

This clone was counted a few times. The gene calls are TRBV3-1 (or the pseudogene TRBV3-2) and TRBJ1-1; TRBD1 matches at 8 bases. CDR1 is LGHDT and CDR2 is YNNKEL in the germline V gene (reference sequence). The CDR3 is 13 residues long. J gave up 1 base and V 5 bases, and 0 bases lay outside the gene matches. In DNA form, the CDR3 reads TGTGCCAGCAGCGGACAGGGGAACACTGAAGCTTTCTTT. As protein: CASSGQGNTEAFF.

This chain connects TRBV15 to TRBJ2-5, with TRBD2 matching 9 bases. Germline CDR1 reads LNHNV; CDR2 reads YYDKDF (reference sequence). The CDR3 contains 18 residues. Trimming removed 0 bases from V and 0 bases from J; junction bases left unmatched: 8. In DNA form, the CDR3 reads TGTGCCACCAGCAGAGATTGGGATAGCGGGGGATACCAAGAGACCCAGTACTTC. This codes for CATSRDWDSGGYQETQYF.

The chain links TRBV5-1 to TRBJ2-3; 7 positions agree with TRBD2. After removal of 0 bases from V and 1 base from J, the junction contained 5 bases not matched to a gene. The CDR3 length is 16 residues. Germline V gene data show CDR1 as SGHRS and CDR2 as YFSETQ. The CDR3 sequence is CASSLVRGDRTDTQYF. CDR3 sequence (DNA): TGCGCCAGCAGCTTGGTACGGGGGGACCGCACAGATACGCAGTATTTT.

The chain uses TRBV5-1 and TRBJ2-3, with 8 bases matching TRBD2. Germline CDR1 SGHRS, CDR2 YFSETQ. V dropped 4 bases and J dropped 2; count of bases not matched to a gene: 6. This CDR3 has 15 residues. CDR3 sequence: CASSPERGPTDTQYF. The DNA of the CDR3 is TGCGCCAGCAGCCCTGAGCGGGGGCCCACAGATACGCAGTATTTT.

The count of this clone is one. This CDR3 reads CASSRGGGGYGEQFF. CDR3 coding DNA: TGTGCCAGCAGCCGAGGGGGCGGGGGGTACGGTGAGCAGTTCTTC. V usage is TRBV11-2 and J usage is TRBJ2-1; D possibly corresponds to TRBD2 (8 bases). Germline CDR1 SGHAT, CDR2 FQNNGV. V dropped 5 bases and J dropped 9 bases, with 20 bases sitting between them. There are 15 residues in the CDR3.